This T cell receptor (beta chain) emerged from a study of T cell responses to AZD1222 COVID-19 vaccine. About the study: Investigators merged groups given second doses at roughly 4 or roughly 12 weeks.

Study results and caveats: Distributed over spike, vaccine-associated CD4 TCRs predominated at 160-218 and 743-854. Close to half of spike-specific TCRs reportedly recognize unmutated variant regions. Most donors were white British and more were female, and clonal diversity was possibly underestimated.

The CDR3 spans 13 residues. From germline, CDR1 is SGHRS and CDR2 YFSETQ. V was clipped by 5 bases and J by 4 bases, with 9 bases between them. For this clone: Its target is not known.

Only in-frame clones appear in the TCRdb table, and some are missing; sequencing was by immunoSEQ multiplex PCR. The repertoire consists of about 140,000 clones, with roughly 80% occurring once and the leading ten covering over 4%. Specimen: peripheral blood, collected on day 0 of AZD1222 vaccination. The rearrangement links TRBV5-1 to TRBJ1-4; D may be TRBD1 (5 bases). This clonotype was sampled from an adult in good health. CDR3 coding DNA: TGCGCCAGCAGTGGGGGGATTAATGAAAAACTGTTTTTT. Residues: CASSGGINEKLFF.